This entry is about one TCR beta chain. A v3.0 immunoSEQ assay was performed at survey level. The repertoire was sequenced with immunoSEQ multiplex PCR; TCRdb's copy has only in-frame clones and lacks some. The repertoire holds 35,000 or so clones, 75% to 90% seen once, with roughly a tenth in the top ten. The data were taken from a study of long-term antiretroviral therapy in people with HIV. This clonotype was obtained from a man younger than 35 with HIV. The specimen comprised unsorted PBMCs, sampled 2.2 years after starting antiretroviral therapy.

The CDR3 region has the DNA TGCGCCAGCAGCCCATTAGGGGACAATGAGCAGTTCTTC. Translation gives CASSPLGDNEQFF. The V gene is TRBV5-1, the J gene TRBJ2-1; a weak D match, TRBD1 (5 bases). V lost 4 bases and J 5 bases, leaving 10 bases between the germline ends. Germline V CDR1 and CDR2: SGHRS, YFSETQ. The CDR3 contains 13 residues.